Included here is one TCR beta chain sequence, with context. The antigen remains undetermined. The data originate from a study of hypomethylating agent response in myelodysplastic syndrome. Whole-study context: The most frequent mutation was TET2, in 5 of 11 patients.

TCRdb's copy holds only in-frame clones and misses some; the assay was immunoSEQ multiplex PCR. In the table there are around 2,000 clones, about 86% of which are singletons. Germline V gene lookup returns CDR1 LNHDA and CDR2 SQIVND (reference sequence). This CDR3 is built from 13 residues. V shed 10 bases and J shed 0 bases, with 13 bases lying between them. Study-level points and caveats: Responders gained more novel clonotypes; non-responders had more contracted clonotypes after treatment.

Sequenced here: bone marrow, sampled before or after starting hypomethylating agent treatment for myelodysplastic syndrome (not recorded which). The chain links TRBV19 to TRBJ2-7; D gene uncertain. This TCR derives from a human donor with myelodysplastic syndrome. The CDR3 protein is CATSGPSSYEQYF. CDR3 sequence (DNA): TGTGCCACCTCCGGGCCGAGCTCCTACGAGCAGTACTTC.